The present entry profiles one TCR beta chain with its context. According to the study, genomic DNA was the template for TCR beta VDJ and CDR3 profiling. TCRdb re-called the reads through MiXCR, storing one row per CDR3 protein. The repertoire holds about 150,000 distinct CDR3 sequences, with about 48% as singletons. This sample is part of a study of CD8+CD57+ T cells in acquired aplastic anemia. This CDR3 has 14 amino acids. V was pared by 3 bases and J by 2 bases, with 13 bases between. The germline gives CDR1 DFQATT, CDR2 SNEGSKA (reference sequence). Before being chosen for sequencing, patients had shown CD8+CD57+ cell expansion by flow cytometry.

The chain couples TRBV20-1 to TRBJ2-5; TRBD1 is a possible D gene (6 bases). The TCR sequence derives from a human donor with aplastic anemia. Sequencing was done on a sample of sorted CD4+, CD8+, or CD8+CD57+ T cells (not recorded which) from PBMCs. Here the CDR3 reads CSASKRGHQETQYF. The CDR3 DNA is TGCAGTGCTAGTAAGAGGGGACATCAAGAGACCCAGTACTTC.